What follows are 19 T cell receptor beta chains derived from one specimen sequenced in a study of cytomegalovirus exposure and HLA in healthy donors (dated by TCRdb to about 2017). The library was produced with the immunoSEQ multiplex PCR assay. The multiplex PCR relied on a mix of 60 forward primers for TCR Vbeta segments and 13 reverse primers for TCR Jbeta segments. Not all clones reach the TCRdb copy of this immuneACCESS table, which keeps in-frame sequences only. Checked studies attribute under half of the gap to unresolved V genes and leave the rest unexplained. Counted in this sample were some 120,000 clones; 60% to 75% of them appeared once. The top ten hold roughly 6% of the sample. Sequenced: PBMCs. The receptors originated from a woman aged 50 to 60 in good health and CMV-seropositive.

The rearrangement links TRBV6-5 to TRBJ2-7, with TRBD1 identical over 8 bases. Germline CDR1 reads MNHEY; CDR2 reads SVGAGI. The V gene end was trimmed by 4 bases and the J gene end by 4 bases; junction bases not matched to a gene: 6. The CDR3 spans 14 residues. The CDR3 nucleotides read TGTGCCAGCAGTTTGGCAGGGGGCAGGTACGAGCAGTACTTC. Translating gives CASSLAGGRYEQYF.

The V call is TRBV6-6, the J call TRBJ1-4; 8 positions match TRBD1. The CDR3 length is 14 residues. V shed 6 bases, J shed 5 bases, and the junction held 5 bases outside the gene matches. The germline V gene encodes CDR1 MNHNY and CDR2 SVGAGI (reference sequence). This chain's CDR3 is CASSSGQENEKLFF. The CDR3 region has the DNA TGTGCCAGCAGCTCGGGACAGGAAAATGAAAAACTGTTTTTT.

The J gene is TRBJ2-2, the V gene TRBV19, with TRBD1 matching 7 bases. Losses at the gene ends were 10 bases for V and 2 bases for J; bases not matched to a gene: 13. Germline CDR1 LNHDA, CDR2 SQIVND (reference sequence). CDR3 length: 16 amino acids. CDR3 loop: CATPRRQGENTGELFF. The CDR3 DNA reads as TGTGCCACCCCACGCCGGCAGGGGGAAAACACCGGGGAGCTGTTTTTT.

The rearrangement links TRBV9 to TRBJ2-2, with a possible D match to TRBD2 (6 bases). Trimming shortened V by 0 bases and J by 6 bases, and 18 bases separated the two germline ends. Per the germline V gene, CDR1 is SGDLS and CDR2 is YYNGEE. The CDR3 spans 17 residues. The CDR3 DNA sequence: TGTGCCAGCAGCGTAGTCTCAGGGAGGTTATTAGCCGGGGAGCTGTTTTTT. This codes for CASSVVSGRLLAGELFF.

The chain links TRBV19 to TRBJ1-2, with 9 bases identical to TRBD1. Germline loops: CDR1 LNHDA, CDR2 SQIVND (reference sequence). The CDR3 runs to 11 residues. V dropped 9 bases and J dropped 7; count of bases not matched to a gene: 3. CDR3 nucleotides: TGTGCCAGCAGGGACAGGGCTGGCTACACCTTC. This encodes CASRDRAGYTF.

CDR3 nucleotide sequence: TGCGCCAGCAGCTTGGAGGACGGGGGGTCCCGCCGGGGGGATACGCAGTATTTT. Protein sequence: CASSLEDGGSRRGDTQYF. This rearrangement joins TRBV5-1 to TRBJ2-3, with 7 bases fitting TRBD2. V shed 0 bases and J 6 bases; nucleotides not matched to a gene: 16. CDR3 length: 18 residues. Germline-derived CDR1 and CDR2 are SGHRS and YFSETQ.

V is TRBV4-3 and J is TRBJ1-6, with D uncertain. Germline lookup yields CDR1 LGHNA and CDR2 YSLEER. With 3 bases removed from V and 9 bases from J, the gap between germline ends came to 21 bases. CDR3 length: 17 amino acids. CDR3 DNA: TGCGCCAGCAGCCAGGAGGCCACCCAGTTCGACGGTTCACCCCTCCACTTT. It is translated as CASSQEATQFDGSPLHF.

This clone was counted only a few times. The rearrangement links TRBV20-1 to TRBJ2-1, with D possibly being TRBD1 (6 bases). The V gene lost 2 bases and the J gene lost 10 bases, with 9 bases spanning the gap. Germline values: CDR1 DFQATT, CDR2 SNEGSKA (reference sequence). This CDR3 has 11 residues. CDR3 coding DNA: TGCAGTGCTAGACAGGGGCGGGAGCAGTTCTTC. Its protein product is CSARQGREQFF.

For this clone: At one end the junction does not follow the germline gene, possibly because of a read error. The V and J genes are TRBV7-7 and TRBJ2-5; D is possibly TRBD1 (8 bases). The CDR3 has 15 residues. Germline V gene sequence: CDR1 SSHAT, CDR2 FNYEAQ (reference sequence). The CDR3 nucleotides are TGTGCTAGCAGCCCAAGGACAGGGAGGGAGGAGACCCAGTACTTC. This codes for CASSPRTGREETQYF.

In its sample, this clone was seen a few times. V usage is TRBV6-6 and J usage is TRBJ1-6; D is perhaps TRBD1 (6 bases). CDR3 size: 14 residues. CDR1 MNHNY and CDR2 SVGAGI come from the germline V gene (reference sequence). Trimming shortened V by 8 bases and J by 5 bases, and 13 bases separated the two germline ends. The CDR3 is CASRGGGDNSPLHF. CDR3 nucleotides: TGTGCCAGCCGGGGGGGCGGAGATAATTCACCCCTCCACTTT.

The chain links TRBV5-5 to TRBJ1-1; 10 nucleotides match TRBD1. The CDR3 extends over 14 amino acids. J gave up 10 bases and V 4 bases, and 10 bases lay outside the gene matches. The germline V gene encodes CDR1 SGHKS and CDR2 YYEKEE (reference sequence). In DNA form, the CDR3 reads TGTGCCAGCAGCGTAACCGGGACAGGGGATGGAGCTTTCTTT. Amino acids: CASSVTGTGDGAFF.

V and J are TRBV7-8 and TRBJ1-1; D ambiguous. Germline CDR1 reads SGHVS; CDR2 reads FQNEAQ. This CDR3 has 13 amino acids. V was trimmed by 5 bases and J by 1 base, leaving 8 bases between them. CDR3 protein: CASSRTGNTEAFF. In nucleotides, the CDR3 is TGTGCCAGCAGCAGAACGGGGAACACTGAAGCTTTCTTT.

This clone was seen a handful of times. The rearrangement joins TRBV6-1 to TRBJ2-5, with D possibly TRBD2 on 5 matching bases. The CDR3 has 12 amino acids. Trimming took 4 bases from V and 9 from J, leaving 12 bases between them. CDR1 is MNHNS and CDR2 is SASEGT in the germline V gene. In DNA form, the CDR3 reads TGTGCCAGCAGTGGCTTGGACTCTTCCCAGTACTTC. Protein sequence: CASSGLDSSQYF.

The CDR3 DNA reads TGTGCCAGCAGCTTTCGAGGGCGAGAGACCCAGTACTTC. Translated, it gives CASSFRGRETQYF. The V gene is TRBV7-8, the J gene TRBJ2-5; TRBD2 is a possible D gene (5 bases). The CDR3 runs to 13 residues. Germline CDR1 is SGHVS and CDR2 is FQNEAQ. V dropped 3 bases and J dropped 4 bases, with 9 bases sitting between them. The full variable domain, rest sourced from reference TRBV7-8 and TRBJ2-5, is GAGVSQSPRYKVAKRGQDVALRCDPISGHVSLFWYQQALGQGPEFLTYFQNEAQLDKSGLPSDRFFAERPEGSVSTLKIQRTQQEDSAVYLCASSFRGRETQYFGPGTRLLVL.

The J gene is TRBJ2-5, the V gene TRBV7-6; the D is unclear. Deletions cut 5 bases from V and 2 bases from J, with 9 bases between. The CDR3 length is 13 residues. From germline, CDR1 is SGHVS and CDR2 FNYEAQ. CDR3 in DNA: TGTGCCAGCAGCAGCCAGGCGCAAGAGACCCAGTACTTC. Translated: CASSSQAQETQYF.

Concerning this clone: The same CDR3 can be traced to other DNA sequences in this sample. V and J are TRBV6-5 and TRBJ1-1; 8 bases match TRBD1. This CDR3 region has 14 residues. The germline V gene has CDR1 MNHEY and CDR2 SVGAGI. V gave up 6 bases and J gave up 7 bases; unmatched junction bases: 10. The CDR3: CASSAGQGWGEAFF. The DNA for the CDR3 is TGTGCCAGCAGCGCAGGACAGGGTTGGGGTGAAGCTTTCTTT.

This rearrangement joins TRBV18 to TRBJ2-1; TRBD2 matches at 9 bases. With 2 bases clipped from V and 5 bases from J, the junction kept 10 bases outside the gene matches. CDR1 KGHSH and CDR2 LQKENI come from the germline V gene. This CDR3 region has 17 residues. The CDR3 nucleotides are TGTGCCAGCTCACCAGGGTTGGCGGGGGGGCCTGACAATGAGCAGTTCTTC. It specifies CASSPGLAGGPDNEQFF.

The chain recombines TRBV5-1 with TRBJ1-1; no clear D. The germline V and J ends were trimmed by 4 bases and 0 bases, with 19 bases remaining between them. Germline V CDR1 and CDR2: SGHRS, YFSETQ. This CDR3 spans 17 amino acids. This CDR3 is CASSLGRTRVLNTEAFF. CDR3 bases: TGCGCCAGCAGCCTTGGACGGACTCGGGTGCTGAACACTGAAGCTTTCTTT.

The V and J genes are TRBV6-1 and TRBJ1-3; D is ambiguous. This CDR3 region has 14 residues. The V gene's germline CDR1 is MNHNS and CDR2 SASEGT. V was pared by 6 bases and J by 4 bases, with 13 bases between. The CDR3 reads CASSSLGRGNTIYF. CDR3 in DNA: TGTGCCAGCAGCTCCCTGGGCCGAGGAAACACCATATATTTT.